The 7 T cell receptor beta chains below all came from one sample that was sequenced in a study of OX40 agonist ivuxolimab in advanced cancers. Using immunoSEQ multiplex PCR, the repertoire was profiled, and TCRdb retains in-frame clones only, with some absent. The data hold fewer than 50,000 clones, with approximately 90% observed a single time. The specimen comprised CD4+ or CD8+ T cells sorted from blood, sampled in a trial of the OX40 agonist ivuxolimab. Receptors were obtained from an adult with an advanced solid tumor such as melanoma, head and neck, liver or kidney cancer.

This clone was seen just once. This rearrangement joins TRBV6-1 to TRBJ1-1, with 7 bases identical to TRBD1. CDR3 length: 13 residues. Germline-derived CDR1 and CDR2 are MNHNS and SASEGT. Trimming took 11 bases from V and 3 from J; bases not matched to a gene: 9. The CDR3 protein is CAATHGQDTEAFF. Here the CDR3 DNA reads TGTGCCGCCACACACGGACAGGACACTGAAGCTTTCTTT.

The V gene is TRBV27, the J gene TRBJ1-3; D is undetermined. V dropped 5 bases and J dropped 0 bases, with 8 bases sitting between them. Germline V CDR1 and CDR2: MNHEY, SMNVEV (reference sequence). The CDR3 contains 14 residues. The CDR3 sequence is CASSRASSGNTIYF. DNA of the CDR3: TGTGCCAGCAGTCGGGCCTCCTCTGGAAACACCATATATTTT.

The chain couples TRBV2 to TRBJ2-3; a possible D gene is TRBD2 (5 bases). Looked up from germline, CDR1 is SNHLY and CDR2 is FYNNEI. CDR3 length: 14 amino acids. With 7 bases removed from V and 0 bases from J, the gap between germline ends came to 11 bases. DNA for the CDR3: TGTGCCAGCAAGGGAGTTACTAGCACAGATACGCAGTATTTT. It codes for CASKGVTSTDTQYF.

This clone occurred a few times. The chain couples TRBV7-3 to TRBJ1-1; D ambiguous. The V end lost 1 base, the J end lost 5 bases, and 11 bases lay between the germline ends. Germline V lookup: CDR1 SGHTA, CDR2 FQGTGA. This CDR3 is 14 amino acids long. The CDR3 loop is CASSLSQGSTEAFF. The CDR3 DNA follows: TGTGCCAGCAGCTTAAGCCAAGGGAGTACTGAAGCTTTCTTT.

The rearrangement uses TRBV5-6 and TRBJ1-5; D is undetermined. The germline gives CDR1 SGHDT, CDR2 YYEEEE. Trimming pared 4 bases from V and 6 bases from J, leaving 11 bases between. The CDR3 runs to 13 residues. CDR3 amino acids: CASSGDPGQPQHF. DNA of the CDR3: TGTGCCAGCAGCGGTGATCCTGGTCAGCCCCAGCATTTT.

The V and J genes are TRBV5-4 and TRBJ2-7; D may correspond to TRBD1 or TRBD2 (6 bases each). The CDR3 has 16 residues. CDR1 and CDR2 (germline): SGHNT, YYREEE (reference sequence). Trimming cost V 4 bases and J 5 bases, with 22 bases left between them. The chain's CDR3 is CASSLEVAGGGHEQYF. CDR3 bases: TGTGCCAGCAGCCTCGAAGTAGCAGGAGGGGGTCACGAGCAGTACTTC. The full variable domain, its missing parts supplied by reference TRBV5-4 and TRBJ2-7, is ETGVTQSPTHLIKTRGQQVTLRCSSQSGHNTVSWYQQALGQGPQFIFQYYREEENGRGNFPPRFSGLQFPNYSSELNVNALELDDSALYLCASSLEVAGGGHEQYFGPGTRLTVT.

Only a few counts were recorded for this clone. V and J are TRBV13 and TRBJ1-1; tentative D call: TRBD1 (5 bases). The CDR3 runs to 15 residues. V lost 4 bases and J 5 bases, leaving 17 bases between the germline ends. The germline gives CDR1 PRHDT, CDR2 FYEKMQ (reference sequence). CDR3 in amino acids: CASSSPRTWGTEAFF. The DNA of the CDR3 is TGTGCCAGCAGCTCGCCGCGGACCTGGGGGACTGAAGCTTTCTTT.